This T cell receptor beta chain derives from a study of blood T cell repertoires in COVID-19. The CDR3 runs to 11 residues. V was cut by 4 bases and J by 3 bases, with 4 bases left in between. Sequenced by immunoSEQ multiplex PCR; TCRdb stores in-frame clones only, minus some. The table includes about 110,000 clones, around 80% detected once. The TCR sequence derives from a human donor in a cohort sampled during active or convalescent COVID-19. This chain connects TRBV12-3 or TRBV12-4 to TRBJ2-7; D gene uncertain. Sequenced: peripheral blood. CDR3 sequence (DNA): TGTGCCAGCAGTTCAAACTACGAGCAGTACTTC. Translated, it gives CASSSNYEQYF.